This T cell receptor (beta chain) was captured in a study of cytomegalovirus exposure and HLA in healthy donors. Germline loops: CDR1 SGHVS, CDR2 FQNEAQ. V dropped 1 base and J dropped 0 bases, with 10 bases sitting between them. The length of the CDR3 is 16 residues. This clone was observed a handful of times. PCR amplification relied on 60 Vbeta primers (plus 13 Jbeta primers). The assay was immunoSEQ multiplex PCR, and TCRdb's table has in-frame clones only and misses some. The sample includes roughly 120,000 clones, 15% seen only once; the top ten take under 2.5%. Sample: PBMCs. This receptor was obtained from a woman younger than 30 in good health and CMV-seronegative. V usage is TRBV7-8 and J usage is TRBJ2-1; tentative D call: TRBD2 (6 bases). The CDR3 DNA sequence: TGTGCCAGCAGCTTAGTTCGGGGGAGCTCCTACAATGAGCAGTTCTTC. This sequence encodes CASSLVRGSSYNEQFF.